The entry that follows covers one TCR beta chain sequence. The antigen remains unidentified. Libraries were prepared by immunoSEQ multiplex PCR; TCRdb keeps only in-frame clonotypes and omits some of them. The data show about 12,000 clones, about 60% seen once. The CDR3 is 15 residues long. Trimming removed 0 bases from V and 6 bases from J, with 16 bases in between. From germline, CDR1 is SGHNT and CDR2 YYREEE (reference sequence). The sample originates from a study of T cells in tumors after PD-1 blockade. Study-level results: Peripheral recruitment is suggested, as some novel exhausted tumor clones were in pre-treatment blood.

The sample in question was tumor tissue, obtained before anti-PD-1 treatment. This chain connects TRBV5-4 to TRBJ2-7; perhaps TRBD2 as D (6 bases). This TCR derives from a human donor with basal cell carcinoma. Written as DNA, the CDR3 is TGTGCCAGCAGCTTGGGGCGGGCGCGGGGAGTCGAGCAGTACTTC. Its translation is CASSLGRARGVEQYF.